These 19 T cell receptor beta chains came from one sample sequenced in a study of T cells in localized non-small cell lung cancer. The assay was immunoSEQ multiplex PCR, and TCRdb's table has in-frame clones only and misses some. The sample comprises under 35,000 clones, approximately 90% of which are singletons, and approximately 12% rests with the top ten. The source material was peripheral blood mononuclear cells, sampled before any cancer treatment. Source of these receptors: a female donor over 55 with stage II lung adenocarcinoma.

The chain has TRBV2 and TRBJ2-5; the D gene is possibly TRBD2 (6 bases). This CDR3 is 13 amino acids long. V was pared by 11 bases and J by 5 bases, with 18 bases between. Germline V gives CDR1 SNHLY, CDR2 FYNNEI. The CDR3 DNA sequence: TGTGCCGGGGACTTCGGGCGGTCGGAGACCCAGTACTTC. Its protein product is CAGDFGRSETQYF.

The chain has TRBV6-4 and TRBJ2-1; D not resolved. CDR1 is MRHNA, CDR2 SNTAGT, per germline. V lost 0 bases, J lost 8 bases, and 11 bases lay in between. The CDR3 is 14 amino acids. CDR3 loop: CASSDSPGRDEQFF. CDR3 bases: TGTGCCAGCAGTGACTCCCCCGGTAGGGATGAGCAGTTCTTC.

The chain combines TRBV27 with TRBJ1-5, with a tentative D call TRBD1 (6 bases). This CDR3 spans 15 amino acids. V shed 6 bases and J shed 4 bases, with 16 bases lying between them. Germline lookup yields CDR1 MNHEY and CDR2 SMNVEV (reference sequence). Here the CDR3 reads CASSQRGGQNQPQHF. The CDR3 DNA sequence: TGTGCCAGCAGCCAACGGGGGGGGCAAAATCAGCCCCAGCATTTT.

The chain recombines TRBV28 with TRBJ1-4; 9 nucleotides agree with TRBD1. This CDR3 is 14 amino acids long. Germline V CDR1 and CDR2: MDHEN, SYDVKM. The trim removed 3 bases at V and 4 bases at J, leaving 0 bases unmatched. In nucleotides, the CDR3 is TGTGCCAGCAGTTTGACAGGGGGTAATGAAAAACTGTTTTTT. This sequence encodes CASSLTGGNEKLFF.

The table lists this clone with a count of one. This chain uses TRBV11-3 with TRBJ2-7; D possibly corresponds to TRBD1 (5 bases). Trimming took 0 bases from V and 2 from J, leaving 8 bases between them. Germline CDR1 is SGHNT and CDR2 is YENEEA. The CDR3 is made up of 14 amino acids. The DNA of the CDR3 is TGTGCCAGCAGCTTAGAGCCCAGGGCCTACGAGCAGTACTTC. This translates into CASSLEPRAYEQYF.

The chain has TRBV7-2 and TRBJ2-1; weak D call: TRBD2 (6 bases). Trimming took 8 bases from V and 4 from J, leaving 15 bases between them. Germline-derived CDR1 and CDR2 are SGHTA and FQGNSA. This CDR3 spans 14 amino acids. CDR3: CASLLAGLYNEQFF. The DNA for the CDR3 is TGTGCCAGCTTGCTTGCGGGACTTTACAATGAGCAGTTCTTC.

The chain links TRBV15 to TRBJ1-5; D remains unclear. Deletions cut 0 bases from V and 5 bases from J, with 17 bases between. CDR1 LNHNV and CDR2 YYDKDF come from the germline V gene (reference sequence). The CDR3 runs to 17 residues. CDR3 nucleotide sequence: TGTGCCACCAGCAGAGATGGCGGTGGCGGGGTTCATCAGCCCCAGCATTTT. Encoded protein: CATSRDGGGGVHQPQHF.

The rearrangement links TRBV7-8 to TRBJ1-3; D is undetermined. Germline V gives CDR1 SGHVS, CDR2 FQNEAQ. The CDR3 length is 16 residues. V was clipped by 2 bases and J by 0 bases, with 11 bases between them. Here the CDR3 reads CASSLYDLGSGNTIYF. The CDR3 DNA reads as TGTGCCAGCAGCTTATACGATCTAGGCTCTGGAAACACCATATATTTT.

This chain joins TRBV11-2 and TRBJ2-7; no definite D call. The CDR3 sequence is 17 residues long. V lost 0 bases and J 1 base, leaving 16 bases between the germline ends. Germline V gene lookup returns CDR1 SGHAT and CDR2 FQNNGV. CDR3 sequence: CASSLDGVGSLSYEQYF. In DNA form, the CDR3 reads TGTGCCAGCAGCTTAGATGGCGTGGGCAGCCTTTCCTACGAGCAGTACTTC.

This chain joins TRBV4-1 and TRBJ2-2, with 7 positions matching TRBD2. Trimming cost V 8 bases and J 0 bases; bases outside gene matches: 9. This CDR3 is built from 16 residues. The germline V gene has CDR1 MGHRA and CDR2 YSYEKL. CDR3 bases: TGCGCCAGCTCTTACCCGGGAGGTACGAACACCGGGGAGCTGTTTTTT. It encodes CASSYPGGTNTGELFF.

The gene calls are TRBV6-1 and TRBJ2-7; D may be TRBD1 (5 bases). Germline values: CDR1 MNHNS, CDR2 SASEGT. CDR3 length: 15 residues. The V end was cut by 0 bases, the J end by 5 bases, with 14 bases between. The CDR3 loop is CASSEAWQGNDEQYF. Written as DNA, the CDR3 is TGTGCCAGCAGTGAAGCGTGGCAGGGAAACGACGAGCAGTACTTC.

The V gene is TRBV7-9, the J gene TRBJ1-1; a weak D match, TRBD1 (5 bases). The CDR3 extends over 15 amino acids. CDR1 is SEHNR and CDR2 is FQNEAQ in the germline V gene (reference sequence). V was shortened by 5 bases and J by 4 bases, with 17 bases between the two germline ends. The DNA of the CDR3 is TGTGCCAGCAGCCCTTCCCCAGGGTTGGGCACTGAAGCTTTCTTT. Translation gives CASSPSPGLGTEAFF.

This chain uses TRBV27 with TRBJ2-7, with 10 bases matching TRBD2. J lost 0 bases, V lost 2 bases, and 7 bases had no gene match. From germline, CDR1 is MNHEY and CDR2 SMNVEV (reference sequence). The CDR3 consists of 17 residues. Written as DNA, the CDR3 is TGTGCCAGCAGTTTAAAGGGACTAGCGCTACCCTCCTACGAGCAGTACTTC. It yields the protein CASSLKGLALPSYEQYF.

CDR3 sequence reads: CASRWRTRYNEQFF. CDR3 DNA: TGTGCCAGCAGATGGAGGACCAGATACAATGAGCAGTTCTTC. The V gene is TRBV5-6, the J gene TRBJ2-1, with D perhaps TRBD2 (5 bases). From germline, CDR1 is SGHDT and CDR2 YYEEEE. Trimming stripped 5 bases from V and 4 bases from J, with 13 bases between. The CDR3 length is 14 residues.

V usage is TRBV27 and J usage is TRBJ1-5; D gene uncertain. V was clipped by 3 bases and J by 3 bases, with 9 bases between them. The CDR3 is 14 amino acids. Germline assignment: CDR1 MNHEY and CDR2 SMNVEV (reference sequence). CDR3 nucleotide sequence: TGTGCCAGCAGTTTGGCGGGGATCAATCAGCCCCAGCATTTT. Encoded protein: CASSLAGINQPQHF.

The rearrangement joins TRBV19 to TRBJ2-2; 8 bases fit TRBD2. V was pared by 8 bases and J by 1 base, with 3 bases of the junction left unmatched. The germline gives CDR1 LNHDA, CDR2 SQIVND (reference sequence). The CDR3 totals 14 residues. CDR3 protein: CASLLAVNTGELFF. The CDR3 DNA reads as TGTGCCAGTCTACTAGCGGTGAACACCGGGGAGCTGTTTTTT.

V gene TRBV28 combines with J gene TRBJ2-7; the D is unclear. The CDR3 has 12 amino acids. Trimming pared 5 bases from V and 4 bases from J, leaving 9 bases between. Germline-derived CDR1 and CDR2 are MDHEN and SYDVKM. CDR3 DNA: TGTGCCAGCAGTCTTGGGGAATACGAGCAGTACTTC. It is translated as CASSLGEYEQYF.

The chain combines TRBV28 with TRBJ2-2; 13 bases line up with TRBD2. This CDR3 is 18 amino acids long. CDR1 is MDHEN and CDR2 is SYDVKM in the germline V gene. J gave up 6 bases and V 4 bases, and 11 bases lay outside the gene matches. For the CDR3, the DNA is TGTGCCAGCAGTTCGCAAACCCTAGGACTAGCGGGAGCCGGGGAGCTGTTTTTT. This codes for CASSSQTLGLAGAGELFF.

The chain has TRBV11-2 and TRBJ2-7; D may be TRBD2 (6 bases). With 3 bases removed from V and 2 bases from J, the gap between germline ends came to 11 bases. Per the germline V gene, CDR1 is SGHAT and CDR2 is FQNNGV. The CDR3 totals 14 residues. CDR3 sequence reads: CASSLAGTPYEQYF. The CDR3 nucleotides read TGTGCCAGCAGCTTGGCGGGGACCCCCTACGAGCAGTACTTC. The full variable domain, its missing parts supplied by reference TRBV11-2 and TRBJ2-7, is EAGVAQSPRYKIIEKRQSVAFWCNPISGHATLYWYQQILGQGPKLLIQFQNNGVVDDSQLPKDRFSAERLKGVDSTLKIQPAKLEDSAVYLCASSLAGTPYEQYFGPGTRLTVT.